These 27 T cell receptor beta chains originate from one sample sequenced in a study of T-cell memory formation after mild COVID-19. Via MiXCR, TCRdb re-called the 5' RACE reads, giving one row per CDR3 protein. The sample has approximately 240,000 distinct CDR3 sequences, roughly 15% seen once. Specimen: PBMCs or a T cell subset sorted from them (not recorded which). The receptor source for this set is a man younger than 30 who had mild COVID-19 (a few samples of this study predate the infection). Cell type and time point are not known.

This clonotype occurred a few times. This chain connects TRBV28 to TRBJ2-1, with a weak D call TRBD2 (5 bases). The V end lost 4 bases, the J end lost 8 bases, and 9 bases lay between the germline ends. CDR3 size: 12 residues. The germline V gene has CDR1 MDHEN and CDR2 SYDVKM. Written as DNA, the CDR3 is TGTGCCAGCAGTTCGCGGGTGGATGAGCAGTTCTTC. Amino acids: CASSSRVDEQFF. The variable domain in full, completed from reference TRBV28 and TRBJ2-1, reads DVKVTQSSRYLVKRTGEKVFLECVQDMDHENMFWYRQDPGLGLRLIYFSYDVKMKEKGDIPEGYSVSREKKERFSLILESASTNQTSMYLCASSSRVDEQFFGPGTRLTVL.

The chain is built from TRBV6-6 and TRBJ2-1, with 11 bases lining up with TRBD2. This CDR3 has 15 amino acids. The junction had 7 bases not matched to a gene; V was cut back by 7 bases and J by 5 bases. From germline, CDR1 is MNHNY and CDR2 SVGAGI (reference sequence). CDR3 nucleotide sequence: TGTGCCAGCAACCCGCTAGCGGGGGGCGACAATGAGCAGTTCTTC. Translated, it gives CASNPLAGGDNEQFF.

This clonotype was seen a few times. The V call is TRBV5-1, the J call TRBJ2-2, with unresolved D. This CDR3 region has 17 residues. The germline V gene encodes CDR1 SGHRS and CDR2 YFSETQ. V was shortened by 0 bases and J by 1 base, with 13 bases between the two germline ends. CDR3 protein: CASSLGTGPLNTGELFF. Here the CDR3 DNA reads TGCGCCAGCAGCTTGGGAACCGGGCCCTTGAACACCGGGGAGCTGTTTTTT.

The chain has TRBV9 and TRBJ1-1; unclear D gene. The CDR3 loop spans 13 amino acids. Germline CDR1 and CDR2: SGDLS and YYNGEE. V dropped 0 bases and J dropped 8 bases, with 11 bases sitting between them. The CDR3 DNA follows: TGTGCCAGCAGCGTAGCTCCAAGCGGCGAAGCTTTCTTT. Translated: CASSVAPSGEAFF.

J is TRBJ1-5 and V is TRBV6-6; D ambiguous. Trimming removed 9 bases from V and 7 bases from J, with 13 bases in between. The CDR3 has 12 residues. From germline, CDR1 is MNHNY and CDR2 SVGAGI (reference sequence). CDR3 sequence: CASKERVQPQHF. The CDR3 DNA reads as TGTGCCAGTAAAGAAAGGGTCCAGCCCCAGCATTTT.

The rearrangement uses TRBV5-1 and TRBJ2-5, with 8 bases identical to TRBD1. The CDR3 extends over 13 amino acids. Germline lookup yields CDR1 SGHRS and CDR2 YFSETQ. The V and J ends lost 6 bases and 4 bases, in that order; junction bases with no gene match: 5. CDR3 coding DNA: TGCGCCAGCACCAGGGACAGGAGAGAGACCCAGTACTTC. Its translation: CASTRDRRETQYF.

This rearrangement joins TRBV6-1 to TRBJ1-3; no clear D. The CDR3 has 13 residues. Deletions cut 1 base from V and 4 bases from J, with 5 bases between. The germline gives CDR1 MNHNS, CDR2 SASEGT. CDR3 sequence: CASSEVVGNTIYF. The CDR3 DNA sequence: TGTGCCAGCAGTGAAGTGGTAGGAAACACCATATATTTT.

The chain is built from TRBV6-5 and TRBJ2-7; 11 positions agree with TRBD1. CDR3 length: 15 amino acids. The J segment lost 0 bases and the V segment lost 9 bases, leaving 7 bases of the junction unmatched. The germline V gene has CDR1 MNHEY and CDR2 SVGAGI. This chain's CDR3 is CASNPGTGGSYEQYF. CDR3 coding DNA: TGTGCCAGTAATCCCGGGACAGGGGGCTCCTACGAGCAGTACTTC.

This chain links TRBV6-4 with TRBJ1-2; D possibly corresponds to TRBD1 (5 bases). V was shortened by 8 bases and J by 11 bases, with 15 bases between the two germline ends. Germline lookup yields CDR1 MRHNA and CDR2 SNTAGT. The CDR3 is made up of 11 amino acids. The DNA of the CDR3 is TGTGCCAGCGGCCGGACACAAAAGTACACCTTC. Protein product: CASGRTQKYTF.

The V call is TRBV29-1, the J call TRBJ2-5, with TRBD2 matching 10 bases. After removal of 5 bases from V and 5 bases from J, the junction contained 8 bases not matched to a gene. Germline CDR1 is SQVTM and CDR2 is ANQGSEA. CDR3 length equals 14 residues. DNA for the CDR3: TGCAGCGTTTCTCCGGCAGCGGGGGGGGAGACCCAGTACTTC. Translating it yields CSVSPAAGGETQYF.

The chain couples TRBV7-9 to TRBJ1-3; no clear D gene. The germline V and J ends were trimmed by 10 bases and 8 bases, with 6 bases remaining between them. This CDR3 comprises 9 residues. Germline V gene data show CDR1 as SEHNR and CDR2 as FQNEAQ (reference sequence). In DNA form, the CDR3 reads TGTGCCATCGGCTACACCATATATTTT. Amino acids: CAIGYTIYF.

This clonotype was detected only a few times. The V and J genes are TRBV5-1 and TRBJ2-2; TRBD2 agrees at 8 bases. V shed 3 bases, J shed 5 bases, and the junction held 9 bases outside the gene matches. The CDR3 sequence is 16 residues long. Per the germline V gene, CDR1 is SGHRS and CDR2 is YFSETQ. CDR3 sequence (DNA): TGCGCCAGCAGCTGGCTGCCGGGACTAGGGACCGGGGAGCTGTTTTTT. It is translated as CASSWLPGLGTGELFF.

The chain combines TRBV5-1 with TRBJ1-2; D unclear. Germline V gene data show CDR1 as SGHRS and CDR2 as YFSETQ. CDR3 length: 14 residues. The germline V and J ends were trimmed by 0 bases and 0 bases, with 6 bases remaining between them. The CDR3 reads CASSLDTPNYGYTF. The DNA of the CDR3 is TGCGCCAGCAGCTTGGACACCCCTAACTATGGCTACACCTTC.

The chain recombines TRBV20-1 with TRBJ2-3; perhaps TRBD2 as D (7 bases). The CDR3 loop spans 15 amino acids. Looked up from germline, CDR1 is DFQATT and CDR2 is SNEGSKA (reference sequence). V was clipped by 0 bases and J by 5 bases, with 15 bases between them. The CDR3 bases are TGCAGTGCTAGAGATGGGGGGGGCAGGGGAGATACGCAGTATTTT. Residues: CSARDGGGRGDTQYF.

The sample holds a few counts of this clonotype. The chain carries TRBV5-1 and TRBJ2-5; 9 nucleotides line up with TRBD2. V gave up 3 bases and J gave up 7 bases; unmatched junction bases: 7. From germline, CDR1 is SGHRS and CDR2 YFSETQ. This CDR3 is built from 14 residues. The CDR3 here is CASSSLTAGGTQYF. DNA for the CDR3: TGCGCCAGCAGCTCGCTGACAGCGGGAGGGACCCAGTACTTC.

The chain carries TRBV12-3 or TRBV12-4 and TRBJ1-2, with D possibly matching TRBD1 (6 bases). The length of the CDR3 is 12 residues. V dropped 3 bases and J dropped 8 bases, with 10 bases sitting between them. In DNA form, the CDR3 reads TGTGCCAGCAGTTTCAGGGGCGAAGGCTACACCTTC. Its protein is CASSFRGEGYTF.

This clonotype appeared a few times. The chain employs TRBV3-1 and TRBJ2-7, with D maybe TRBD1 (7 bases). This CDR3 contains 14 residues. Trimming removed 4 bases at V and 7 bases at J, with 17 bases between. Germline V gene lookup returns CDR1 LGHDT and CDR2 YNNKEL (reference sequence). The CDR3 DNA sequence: TGTGCCAGCAGCCGCTCGGAGGGGGCACGGGAGCAGTACTTC. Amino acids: CASSRSEGAREQYF.

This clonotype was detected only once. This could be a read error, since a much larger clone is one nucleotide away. The CDR3 here is CASIPDGQVNHEQFF. The DNA of the CDR3 is TGCGCCAGCATCCCAGATGGACAGGTGAACCATGAGCAGTTCTTC. J is TRBJ2-1 and V is TRBV5-1; TRBD1 matches 7 bases. After removal of 6 bases from V and 8 bases from J, the junction contained 14 bases not matched to a gene. CDR1 is SGHRS, CDR2 YFSETQ, per germline. The CDR3 runs 15 residues. Looking up the rest from reference TRBV5-1 and TRBJ2-1 gives the full variable domain: KAGVTQTPRYLIKTRGQQVTLSCSPISGHRSVSWYQQTPGQGLQFLFEYFSETQRNKGNFPGRFSGRQFSNSRSEMNVSTLELGDSALYLCASIPDGQVNHEQFFGPGTRLTVL.

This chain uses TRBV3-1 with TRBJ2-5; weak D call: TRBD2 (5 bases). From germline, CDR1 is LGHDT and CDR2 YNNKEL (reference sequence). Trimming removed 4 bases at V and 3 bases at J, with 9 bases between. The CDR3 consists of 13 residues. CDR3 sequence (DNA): TGTGCCAGCAGCCGAGGGAATGAAGAGACCCAGTACTTC. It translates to CASSRGNEETQYF.

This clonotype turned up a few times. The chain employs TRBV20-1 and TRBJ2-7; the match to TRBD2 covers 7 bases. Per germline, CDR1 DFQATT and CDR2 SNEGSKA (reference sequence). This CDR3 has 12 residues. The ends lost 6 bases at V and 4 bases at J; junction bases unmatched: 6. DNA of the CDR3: TGCAGTGCCCGGGGACTAAAATACGAGCAGTACTTC. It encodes CSARGLKYEQYF.

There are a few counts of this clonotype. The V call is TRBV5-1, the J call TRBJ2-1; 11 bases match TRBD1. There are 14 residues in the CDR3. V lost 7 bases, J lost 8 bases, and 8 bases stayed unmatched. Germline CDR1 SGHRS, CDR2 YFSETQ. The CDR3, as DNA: TGCGCCAGCGCCCGGGACAGGGGGATCGATGAGCAGTTCTTC. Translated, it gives CASARDRGIDEQFF.

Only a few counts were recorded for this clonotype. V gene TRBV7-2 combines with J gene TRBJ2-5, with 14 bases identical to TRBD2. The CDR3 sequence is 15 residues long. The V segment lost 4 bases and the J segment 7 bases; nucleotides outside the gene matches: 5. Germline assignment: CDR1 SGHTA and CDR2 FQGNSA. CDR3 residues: CASSSSGLAGGTQYF. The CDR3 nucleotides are TGTGCCAGCAGCTCCTCCGGACTAGCGGGGGGGACCCAGTACTTC.

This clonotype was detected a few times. The CDR3 nucleotides are TGTGCCAGCAGCGTAGGGACTAGCGGGGGAGAGACCCAGTACTTC. This sequence encodes CASSVGTSGGETQYF. The chain carries TRBV9 and TRBJ2-5; 13 bases agree with TRBD2. The germline CDR1 and CDR2 sequences are SGDLS and YYNGEE. V lost 0 bases and J lost 4; bases outside the gene matches: 0. This CDR3 is 15 amino acids long.

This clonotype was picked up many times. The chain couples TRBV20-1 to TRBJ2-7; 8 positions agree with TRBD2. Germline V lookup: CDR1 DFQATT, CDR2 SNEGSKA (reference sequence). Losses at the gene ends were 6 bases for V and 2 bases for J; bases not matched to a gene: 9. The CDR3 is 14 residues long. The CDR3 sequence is CSALSGGLTYEQYF. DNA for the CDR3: TGCAGTGCATTGAGCGGGGGCCTGACCTACGAGCAGTACTTC.

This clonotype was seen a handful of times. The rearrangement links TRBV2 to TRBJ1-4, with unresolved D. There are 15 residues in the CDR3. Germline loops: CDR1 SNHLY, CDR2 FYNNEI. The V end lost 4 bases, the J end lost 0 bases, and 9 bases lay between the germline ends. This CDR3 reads CASSGLGATNEKLFF. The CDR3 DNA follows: TGTGCCAGCAGTGGCCTCGGGGCAACTAATGAAAAACTGTTTTTT.

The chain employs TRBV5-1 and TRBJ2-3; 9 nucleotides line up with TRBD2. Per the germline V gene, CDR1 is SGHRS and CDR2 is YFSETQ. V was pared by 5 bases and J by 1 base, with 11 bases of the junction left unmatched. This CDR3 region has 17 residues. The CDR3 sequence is CASSPAGGSTGTDTQYF. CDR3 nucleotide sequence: TGCGCCAGCAGTCCCGCGGGGGGGTCCACGGGCACAGATACGCAGTATTTT.

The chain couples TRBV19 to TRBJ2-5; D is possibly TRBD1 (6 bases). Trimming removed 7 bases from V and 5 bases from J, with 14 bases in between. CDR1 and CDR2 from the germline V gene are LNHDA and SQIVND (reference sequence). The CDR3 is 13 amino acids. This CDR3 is CASNSQGMETQYF. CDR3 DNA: TGTGCCAGTAACTCACAGGGAATGGAGACCCAGTACTTC.